The rows below give T cell receptor beta chains drawn from one sample of a study of cytomegalovirus exposure and HLA in healthy donors. Clones were sequenced by immunoSEQ multiplex PCR, and TCRdb holds only the in-frame ones, with some missing. This table holds 150,000 to 200,000 clones, around three quarters found once. Sequenced material: PBMCs. These receptors all come from a man aged 35 to 55 in good health and CMV-seronegative. Each CDR3 is given with its conserved first and last residue. A D gene is named only where the DNA matches it firmly. The size of a clone is reported for some rows only, either as once, few or many, or as a class for expanded clones.

cdr3_aa	cdr3_nt	v_call	d_call	j_call	clone_size
CASTPSGIFGEQYF	TGTGCCAGCACGCCATCGGGAATCTTCGGAGAGCAGTACTTC	TRBV28	NA	TRBJ2-5	NA
CASGWTSVGRETQYF	TGTGCCAGCGGATGGACTAGCGTAGGACGAGAGACCCAGTACTTC	TRBV6-5	TRBD2	TRBJ2-5	NA
CASRKEAGGGYEQYF	TGTGCCAGCAGGAAGGAGGCAGGGGGCGGTTACGAGCAGTACTTC	TRBV7-2	TRBD1	TRBJ2-7	NA
CASSQSGGRWNEQFF	TGCGCCAGCAGCCAATCAGGGGGACGGTGGAATGAGCAGTTCTTC	TRBV4-3	TRBD1	TRBJ2-1	NA
CASGLGGEKLFF	TGTGCCAGCGGCTTGGGGGGTGAAAAACTGTTTTTT	TRBV6-1	NA	TRBJ1-4	NA
CASSLASRQGYEQYF	TGTGCCAGCAGCTTGGCTTCCCGACAGGGCTACGAGCAGTACTTC	TRBV5-5	TRBD1	TRBJ2-7	once
CASTSGGTGELFF	TGTGCCAGCACTTCTGGCGGGACCGGGGAGCTGTTTTTT	TRBV28	NA	TRBJ2-2	NA
CASSQRGRASNQPQHF	TGTGCCAGCAGCCAGCGAGGGAGGGCAAGCAATCAGCCCCAGCATTTT	TRBV5-6	NA	TRBJ1-5	NA
CASSLGGQPEQFF	TGTGCCAGCAGCTTAGGAGGACAGCCTGAGCAGTTCTTC	TRBV7-2	NA	TRBJ2-1	NA
CAWQGDYLIEQYF	TGTGCCTGGCAAGGGGACTATCTTATCGAGCAGTACTTC	TRBV30	TRBD2	TRBJ2-7	NA
CASSNPHPDSYEQYF	TGTGCCAGCAGCAACCCACACCCTGACAGTTACGAGCAGTACTTC	TRBV6-5	NA	TRBJ2-7	few
CASSLRRVGEQYF	TGTGCCAGCAGTTTAAGGAGGGTTGGCGAGCAGTACTTC	TRBV28	NA	TRBJ2-7	few
CASRTTGNWGGELFF	TGTGCCAGCAGGACGACAGGGAACTGGGGCGGGGAGCTGTTTTTT	TRBV6-6	TRBD1	TRBJ2-2	NA
CASSRPRDRSGNTIYF	TGTGCCAGCAGCCGACCCCGGGACAGAAGTGGAAACACCATATATTTT	TRBV5-6	TRBD1	TRBJ1-3	NA
CASSGTSNTGELFF	TGTGCCAGCAGTGGGACTAGCAACACCGGGGAGCTGTTTTTT	TRBV6-4	TRBD2	TRBJ2-2	few
CASSLLASSGTPSYEQYF	TGTGCCAGCAGCTTATTGGCTTCTAGCGGGACACCCTCCTACGAGCAGTACTTC	TRBV7-2	TRBD2	TRBJ2-7	NA
CASRDRAMTDTQYF	TGTGCCAGTAGGGACAGGGCTATGACAGATACGCAGTATTTT	TRBV19	TRBD1	TRBJ2-3	NA
CASTTGYNEQFF	TGTGCCAGCACCACAGGATACAATGAGCAGTTCTTC	TRBV7-9	NA	TRBJ2-1	NA
CSVPVTAGGELFF	TGCAGCGTCCCCGTGACAGCCGGAGGGGAGCTGTTTTTT	TRBV29-1	NA	TRBJ2-2	NA
CASSLSAGGGSQETQYF	TGCGCCAGCAGCTTGTCTGCGGGAGGAGGGTCACAAGAGACCCAGTACTTC	TRBV5-1	TRBD2	TRBJ2-5	NA
CASSLRTSLSYNEQFF	TGCGCCAGCAGCTTGCGGACAAGCCTCTCCTACAATGAGCAGTTCTTC	TRBV5-1	NA	TRBJ2-1	NA
CAWSALGAGYNEQFF	TGTGCCTGGAGTGCCCTAGGGGCTGGCTACAATGAGCAGTTCTTC	TRBV30	NA	TRBJ2-1	NA
CASSLSSNADTQYF	TGCGCCAGCAGCCTTAGCTCCAACGCAGATACGCAGTATTTT	TRBV4-3	NA	TRBJ2-3	NA
CASSPYDRSQETQYF	TGTGCCAGCAGCCCCTACGACAGATCTCAAGAGACCCAGTACTTC	TRBV7-8	NA	TRBJ2-5	NA
CAWSRRQGNSPLHF	TGTGCCTGGAGTCGGCGACAGGGGAATTCACCCCTCCACTTT	TRBV30	TRBD1	TRBJ1-6	NA
CASSTQPQETQYF	TGCGCCAGCAGCACACAGCCCCAAGAGACCCAGTACTTC	TRBV5-1	NA	TRBJ2-5	NA
CASSKDSRFGELFF	TGTGCCAGCAGCAAGGACAGTAGGTTTGGGGAGCTGTTTTTT	TRBV5-4	NA	TRBJ2-2	NA
CASSFSGSANEQFF	TGTGCCAGCAGCTTTAGCGGGAGTGCGAATGAGCAGTTCTTC	TRBV7-9	TRBD2	TRBJ2-1	few
CASSLAPGGWAGELFF	TGTGCCAGCAGCTTAGCCCCTGGCGGGTGGGCCGGGGAGCTGTTTTTT	TRBV11-2	NA	TRBJ2-2	NA
CASSLDGTNTDTQYF	TGTGCCAGCAGCTTGGACGGGACAAACACAGATACGCAGTATTTT	TRBV5-5	NA	TRBJ2-3	NA
CASTRSTGGKETQYF	TGTGCCAGCACCCGATCCACAGGGGGGAAAGAGACCCAGTACTTC	TRBV5-4	TRBD1	TRBJ2-5	NA